This T cell receptor beta chain was sequenced for a study of shared clonotypes between healthy human individuals. Study in general: Researchers assigned three CD4 naive, three CD4 memory, two CD8 naive and one CD8 memory plate to each donor. Study outcomes and limitations: What rarefaction showed was incomplete sorted-subset sequencing despite large depth. An expected dependence of interdonor clonotype sharing on sequencing depth was noted.

For this clone: Its specificity is unknown.

The germline V gene has CDR1 MNHNY and CDR2 SVGAGI (reference sequence). The V gene lost 2 bases and the J gene lost 9 bases, with 11 bases spanning the gap. This CDR3 is 13 amino acids long. Original data processing: ImmunoSEQ output lacked quality scores and full-length reads, limiting matched filtering. The table came from immunoSEQ multiplex PCR; TCRdb's copy has only in-frame clones and leaves some out. The DNA was the basis for D and trimming; V, J and clone size are from that table. The sample has roughly 1 million clones; approximately 68% are singletons. The chain has TRBV6-6 and TRBJ2-1, with TRBD2 as a possible D gene (5 bases). The clonotype originates from a man between 18 and 29 years old in good health. The sample comprised memory CD4+ T cells sorted from blood. The subset here: CD45RA-negative fraction. For the CDR3, the DNA is TGTGCCAGCAGTTACCTGGGAGAGGGTGAGCAGTTCTTC. It codes for CASSYLGEGEQFF.